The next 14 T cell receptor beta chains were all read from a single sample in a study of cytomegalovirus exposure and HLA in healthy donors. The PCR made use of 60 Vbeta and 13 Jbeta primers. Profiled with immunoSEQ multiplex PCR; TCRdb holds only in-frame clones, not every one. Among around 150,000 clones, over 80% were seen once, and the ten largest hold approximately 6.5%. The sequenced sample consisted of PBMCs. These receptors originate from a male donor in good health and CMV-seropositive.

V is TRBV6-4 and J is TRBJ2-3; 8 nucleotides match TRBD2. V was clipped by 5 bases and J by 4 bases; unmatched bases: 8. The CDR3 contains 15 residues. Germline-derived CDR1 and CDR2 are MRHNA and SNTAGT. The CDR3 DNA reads TGTGCCAGCAGTCGAGCGGGAGTTGGCGCAGATACGCAGTATTTT. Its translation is CASSRAGVGADTQYF.

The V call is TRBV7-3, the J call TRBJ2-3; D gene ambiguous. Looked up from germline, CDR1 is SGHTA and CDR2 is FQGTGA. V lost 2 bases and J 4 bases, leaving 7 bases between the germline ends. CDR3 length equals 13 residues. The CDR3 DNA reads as TGTGCCAGCAGCTTATCCCCGTCAGATACGCAGTATTTT. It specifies CASSLSPSDTQYF.

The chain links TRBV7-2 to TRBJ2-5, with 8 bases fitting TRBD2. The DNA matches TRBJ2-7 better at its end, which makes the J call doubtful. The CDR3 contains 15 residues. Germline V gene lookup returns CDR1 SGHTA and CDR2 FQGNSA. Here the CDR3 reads CASSKRKRESLEQYF. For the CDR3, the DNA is TGTGCCAGCAGCAAACGGAAGCGGGAGTCCCTCGAGCAGTACTTC.

CDR3 loop: CAWSVGSGTEAFF. The CDR3 bases are TGTGCCTGGAGTGTAGGTAGCGGCACTGAAGCTTTCTTT. The rearrangement uses TRBV30 and TRBJ1-1; no definite D call. The CDR3 spans 13 residues. Trimming cost V 0 bases and J 4 bases, with 9 bases left between them. Germline values: CDR1 GTSNPN, CDR2 SVGIG (reference sequence).

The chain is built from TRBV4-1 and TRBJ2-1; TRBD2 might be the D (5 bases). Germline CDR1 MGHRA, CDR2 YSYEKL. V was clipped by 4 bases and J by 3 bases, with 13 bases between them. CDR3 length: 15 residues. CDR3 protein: CASSPREVLYNEQFF. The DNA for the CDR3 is TGCGCCAGCAGCCCCCGGGAAGTCCTCTACAATGAGCAGTTCTTC.

In nucleotides, the CDR3 is TGTGCCAGCAGTTTGCCCGAAGTGGGCAACTCACCCCTCCACTTT. It translates to CASSLPEVGNSPLHF. This sequence joins TRBV6-6 and TRBJ1-6; D is unclear. V was clipped by 4 bases and J by 10 bases, with 17 bases between them. CDR1 is MNHNY and CDR2 is SVGAGI in the germline V gene (reference sequence). The CDR3 is made up of 15 amino acids.

The CDR3: CAISSGSSYEQYF. CDR3 sequence (DNA): TGTGCCATCAGTAGCGGGAGTTCCTACGAGCAGTACTTC. The genes are TRBV10-3 and TRBJ2-7; 8 nucleotides match TRBD2. This CDR3 has 13 amino acids. V lost 5 bases and J lost 1; bases outside the gene matches: 1. In germline, CDR1 is ENHRY, CDR2 SYGVKD.

CDR3: CASNQAGGSRDTQYF. CDR3 nucleotide sequence: TGTGCCAGCAACCAAGCGGGAGGTTCTAGAGATACGCAGTATTTT. The chain employs TRBV28 and TRBJ2-3; 9 bases are shared with TRBD2. In germline, CDR1 is MDHEN, CDR2 SYDVKM. The CDR3 loop spans 15 amino acids. J was trimmed by 5 bases and V by 7 bases; bases with no gene match: 10.

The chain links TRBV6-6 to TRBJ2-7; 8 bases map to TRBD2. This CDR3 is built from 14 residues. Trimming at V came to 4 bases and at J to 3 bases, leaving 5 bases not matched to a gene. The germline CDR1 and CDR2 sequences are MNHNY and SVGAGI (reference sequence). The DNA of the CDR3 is TGTGCCAGCAGTTTGGGTAGCGGGAACTACGAGCAGTACTTC. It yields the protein CASSLGSGNYEQYF.

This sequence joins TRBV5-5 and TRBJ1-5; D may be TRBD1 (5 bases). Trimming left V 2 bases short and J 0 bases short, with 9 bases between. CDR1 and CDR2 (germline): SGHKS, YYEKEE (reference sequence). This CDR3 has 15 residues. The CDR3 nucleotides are TGTGCCAGCAGCTTCAGAAGGGGTAGCAATCAGCCCCAGCATTTT. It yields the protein CASSFRRGSNQPQHF. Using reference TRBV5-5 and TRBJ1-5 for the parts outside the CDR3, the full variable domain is DAGVTQSPTHLIKTRGQQVTLRCSPISGHKSVSWYQQVLGQGPQFIFQYYEKEERGRGNFPDRFSARQFPNYSSELNVNALLLGDSALYLCASSFRRGSNQPQHFGDGTRLSIL.

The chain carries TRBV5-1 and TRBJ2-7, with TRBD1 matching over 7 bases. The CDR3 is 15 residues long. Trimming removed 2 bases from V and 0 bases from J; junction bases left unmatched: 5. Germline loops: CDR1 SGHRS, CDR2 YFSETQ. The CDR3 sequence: CASSLGDRSSYEQYF. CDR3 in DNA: TGCGCCAGCAGCTTAGGGGACAGATCCTCCTACGAGCAGTACTTC.

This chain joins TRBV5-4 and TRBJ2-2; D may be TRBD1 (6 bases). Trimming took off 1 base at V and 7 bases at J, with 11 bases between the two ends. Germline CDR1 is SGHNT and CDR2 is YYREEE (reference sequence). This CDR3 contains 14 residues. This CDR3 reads CASSLSGHIGELFF. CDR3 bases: TGTGCCAGCAGCTTGTCGGGACACATCGGGGAGCTGTTTTTT.

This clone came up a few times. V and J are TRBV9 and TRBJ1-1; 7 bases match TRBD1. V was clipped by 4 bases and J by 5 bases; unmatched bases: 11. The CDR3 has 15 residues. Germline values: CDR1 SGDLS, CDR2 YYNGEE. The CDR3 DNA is TGTGCCAGCAGCCCTCAACCGACAGGGCTGACTGAAGCTTTCTTT. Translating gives CASSPQPTGLTEAFF.

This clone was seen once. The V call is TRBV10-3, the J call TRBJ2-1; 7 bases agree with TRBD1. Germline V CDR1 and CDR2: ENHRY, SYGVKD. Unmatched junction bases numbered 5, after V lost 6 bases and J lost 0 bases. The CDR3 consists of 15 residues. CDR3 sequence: CAIRQGSGSYNEQFF. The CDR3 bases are TGTGCCATCAGACAGGGGTCCGGCTCCTACAATGAGCAGTTCTTC.